This T cell receptor (beta chain) was retrieved from a study of siplizumab effects on memory and regulatory T cells. Study results and limitations: Confirmatory evidence of suppressive function in proliferating siplizumab-culture Tregs was not obtained. Naive T cells were seemingly more diverse than memory cells, and major contributions to the alloresponse seemed to be made by them. Sequences below about 10^-5 frequency were poorly captured, limiting mapping of alloreactive clones.

This clone was recorded a few times. Its target is unknown. Sequencing was performed with immunoSEQ multiplex PCR; in TCRdb, only in-frame clones are kept and a portion is missing. The sample yields 100,000 or so clones, under 95% seen once. The V end was cut by 3 bases, the J end by 0 bases, with 0 bases between. CDR1 and CDR2 (germline): SGHAT, FQNNGV. CDR3 length equals 12 residues. Specimen: CD4+ T cells sorted from blood. This chain links TRBV11-2 with TRBJ1-3; D is unclear. The clonotype originates from a human donor in good health. Here the CDR3 DNA reads TGTGCCAGCAGCTTCTCTGGAAACACCATATATTTT. Amino acids: CASSFSGNTIYF.